This entry is about one T cell receptor (beta chain). Its antigen remains unknown. Germline trimming cut 2 bases from V and 2 bases from J; bases unmatched to any gene: 1. Germline V CDR1 and CDR2: SGHDN, FVKESK. The CDR3 totals 15 residues. The data belong to a study of T cells in Graves' hyperthyroidism and ophthalmopathy. Amplification yielded TCR beta CDR3 regions, with RNA transcripts as the source. The HTBI primer set drove a first-round RT-PCR of the TCR CDR3. TCRdb called the multiplex PCR reads again in MiXCR, with one record for every CDR3 protein. The repertoire consists of about 500,000 distinct CDR3 sequences, with roughly 17% occurring once and the leading ten covering roughly 15%. Study-wide results and limits: Most thyroid clonotypes that were expanded above 0.001 also turned up in blood.

Exclusion followed for patients with uncontrolled infection, other autoimmune disease, pregnancy or lactation. The chain is built from TRBV14 and TRBJ1-4, with TRBD1 identical over 8 bases. This sequence was found in a woman in her late teens or twenties with Graves' ophthalmopathy. What was sequenced was blood. For the CDR3, the DNA is TGTGCCAGCAGCCAAAGGACAGGGACTAATGAAAAACTGTTTTTT. Translation gives CASSQRTGTNEKLFF.